The 4 T cell receptor beta chains reported below all come from one sample, sequenced in a study of T cell repertoires in cytomegalovirus infection. TCRdb re-called the reads with MiXCR, one entry per CDR3 protein. The sample shows approximately 590,000 distinct CDR3 sequences, just under 40% of them seen only once. Antigen specificity for these receptors is unknown. The sequences come from cultured PBMCs, collected from culture after CMV antigen stimulation. Receptors were obtained from a human donor in good health (CMV status not recorded). Some clones in this sample may be carry-over from other donors' samples.

The chain recombines TRBV7-4 with TRBJ1-2; D remains unclear. Germline V gene lookup returns CDR1 SGHVT and CDR2 SQSDAQ. V lost 1 base to trimming and J lost 7 bases, with 7 bases between them. The CDR3 totals 12 residues. The CDR3 nucleotides are TGTGCCAGCAGCTTAGTGCCTGGTGGCTACACCTTC. The encoded protein is CASSLVPGGYTF.

This chain connects TRBV2 to TRBJ2-2, with 8 bases that match TRBD1. The CDR3 loop spans 16 amino acids. The trim removed 6 bases at V and 5 bases at J, leaving 11 bases unmatched. Germline-derived CDR1 and CDR2 are SNHLY and FYNNEI. CDR3 residues: CASREGAGGATGELFF. The DNA for the CDR3 is TGTGCCAGCAGGGAGGGGGCAGGGGGCGCAACCGGGGAGCTGTTTTTT.

The chain couples TRBV7-2 to TRBJ2-3; 8 bases are shared with TRBD2. CDR1 is SGHTA, CDR2 FQGNSA, per germline. V gave up 8 bases and J gave up 4 bases; unmatched junction bases: 8. There are 14 residues in the CDR3. Here the CDR3 reads CASRSSGGPDTQYF. In DNA form, the CDR3 reads TGTGCCAGCCGAAGTTCGGGGGGGCCAGATACGCAGTATTTT.

The gene calls are TRBV27 and TRBJ2-2; no firm D call. The CDR3 covers 15 residues. Germline CDR1 reads MNHEY; CDR2 reads SMNVEV (reference sequence). The V end lost 1 base, the J end lost 4 bases, and 10 bases lay between the germline ends. In nucleotides, the CDR3 is TGTGCCAGCAGTTTATATGCTCAACCCACCGGGGAGCTGTTTTTT. Protein sequence: CASSLYAQPTGELFF.